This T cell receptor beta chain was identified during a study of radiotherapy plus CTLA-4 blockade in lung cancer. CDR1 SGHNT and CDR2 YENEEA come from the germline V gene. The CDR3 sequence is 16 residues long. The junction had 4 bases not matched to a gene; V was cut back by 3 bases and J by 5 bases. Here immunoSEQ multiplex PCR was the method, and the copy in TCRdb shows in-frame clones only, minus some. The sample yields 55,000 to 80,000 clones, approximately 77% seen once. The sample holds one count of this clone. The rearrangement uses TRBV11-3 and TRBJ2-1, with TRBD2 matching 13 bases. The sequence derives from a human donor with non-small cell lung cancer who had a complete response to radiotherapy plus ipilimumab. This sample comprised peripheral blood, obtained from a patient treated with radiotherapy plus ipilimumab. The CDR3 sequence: CASSFRLAGGHNEQFF. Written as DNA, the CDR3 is TGTGCCAGCAGCTTCCGACTAGCGGGAGGCCACAATGAGCAGTTCTTC.